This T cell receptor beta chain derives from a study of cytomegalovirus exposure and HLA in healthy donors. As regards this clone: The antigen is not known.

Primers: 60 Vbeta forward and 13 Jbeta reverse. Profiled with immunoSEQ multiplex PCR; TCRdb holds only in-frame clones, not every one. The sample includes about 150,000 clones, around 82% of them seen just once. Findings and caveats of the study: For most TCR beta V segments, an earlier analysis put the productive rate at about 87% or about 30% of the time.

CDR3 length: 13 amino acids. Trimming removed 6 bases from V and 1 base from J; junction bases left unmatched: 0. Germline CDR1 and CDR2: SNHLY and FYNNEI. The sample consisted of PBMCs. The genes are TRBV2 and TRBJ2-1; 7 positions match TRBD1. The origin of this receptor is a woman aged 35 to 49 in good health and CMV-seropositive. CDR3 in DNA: TGTGCCAGCAGACAGGGGTCCTACAATGAGCAGTTCTTC. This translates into CASRQGSYNEQFF.